This T cell receptor beta chain was documented in a study of cytomegalovirus exposure and HLA in healthy donors. Study-level results: Most subjects had HLA-A and HLA-B alleles reportedly predicted accurately by TCR beta sequences. A few CMV-associated chains were confirmed in vitro to be specific for CMV antigens. Being indistinguishable, some V segments were excluded, TRBV6-2 and TRBV6-3 among them.

Notes on this clone: Its antigen is currently unknown.

13 Jbeta primers and 60 Vbeta primers were used for the PCR. TCRdb's table, derived via immunoSEQ multiplex PCR, lists solely in-frame clones and lacks some. The sample carries approximately 120,000 clones, around 77% recorded once. Unmatched junction bases numbered 12, after V lost 5 bases and J lost 5 bases. Germline V gene lookup returns CDR1 LNHNV and CDR2 YYDKDF (reference sequence). The CDR3 totals 16 residues. The sequence was obtained from a woman in her forties in good health and CMV-seropositive. V usage is TRBV15 and J usage is TRBJ2-5, with 9 nucleotides matching TRBD2. The source material was PBMCs. The CDR3 region has the DNA TGTGCCACCAGCTCCCGCCTTAGCGGGAGCACGGAGACCCAGTACTTC. As protein: CATSSRLSGSTETQYF.